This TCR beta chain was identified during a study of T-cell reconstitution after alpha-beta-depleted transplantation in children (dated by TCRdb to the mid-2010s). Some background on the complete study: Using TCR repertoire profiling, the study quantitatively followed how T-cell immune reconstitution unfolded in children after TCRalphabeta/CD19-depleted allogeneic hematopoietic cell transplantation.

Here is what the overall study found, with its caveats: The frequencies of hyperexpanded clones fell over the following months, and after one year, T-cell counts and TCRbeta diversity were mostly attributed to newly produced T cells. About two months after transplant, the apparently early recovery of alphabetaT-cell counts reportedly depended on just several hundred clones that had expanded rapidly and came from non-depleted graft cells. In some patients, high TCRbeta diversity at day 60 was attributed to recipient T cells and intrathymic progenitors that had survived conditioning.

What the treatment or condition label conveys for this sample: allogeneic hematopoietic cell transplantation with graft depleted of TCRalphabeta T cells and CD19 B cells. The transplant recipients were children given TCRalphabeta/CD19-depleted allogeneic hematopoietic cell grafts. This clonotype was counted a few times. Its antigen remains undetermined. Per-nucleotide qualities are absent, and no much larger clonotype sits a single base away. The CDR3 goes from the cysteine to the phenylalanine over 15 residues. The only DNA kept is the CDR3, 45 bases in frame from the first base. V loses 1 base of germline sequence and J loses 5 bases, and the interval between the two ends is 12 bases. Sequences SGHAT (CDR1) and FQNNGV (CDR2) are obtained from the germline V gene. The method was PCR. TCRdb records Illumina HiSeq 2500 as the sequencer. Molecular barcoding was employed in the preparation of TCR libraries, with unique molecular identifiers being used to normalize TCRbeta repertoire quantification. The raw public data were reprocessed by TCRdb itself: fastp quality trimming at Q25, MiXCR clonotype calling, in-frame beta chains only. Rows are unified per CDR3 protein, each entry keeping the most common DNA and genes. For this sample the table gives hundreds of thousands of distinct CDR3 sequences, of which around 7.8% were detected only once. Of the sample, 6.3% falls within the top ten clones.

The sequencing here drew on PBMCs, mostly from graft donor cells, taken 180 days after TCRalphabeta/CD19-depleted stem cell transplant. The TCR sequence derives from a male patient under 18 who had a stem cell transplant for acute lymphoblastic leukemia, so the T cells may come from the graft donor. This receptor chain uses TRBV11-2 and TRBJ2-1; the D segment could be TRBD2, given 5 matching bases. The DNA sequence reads TGTGCCAGCAGCTTAGCTAAAACGGGGAACAATGAGCAGTTCTTC. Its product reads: CASSLAKTGNNEQFF.